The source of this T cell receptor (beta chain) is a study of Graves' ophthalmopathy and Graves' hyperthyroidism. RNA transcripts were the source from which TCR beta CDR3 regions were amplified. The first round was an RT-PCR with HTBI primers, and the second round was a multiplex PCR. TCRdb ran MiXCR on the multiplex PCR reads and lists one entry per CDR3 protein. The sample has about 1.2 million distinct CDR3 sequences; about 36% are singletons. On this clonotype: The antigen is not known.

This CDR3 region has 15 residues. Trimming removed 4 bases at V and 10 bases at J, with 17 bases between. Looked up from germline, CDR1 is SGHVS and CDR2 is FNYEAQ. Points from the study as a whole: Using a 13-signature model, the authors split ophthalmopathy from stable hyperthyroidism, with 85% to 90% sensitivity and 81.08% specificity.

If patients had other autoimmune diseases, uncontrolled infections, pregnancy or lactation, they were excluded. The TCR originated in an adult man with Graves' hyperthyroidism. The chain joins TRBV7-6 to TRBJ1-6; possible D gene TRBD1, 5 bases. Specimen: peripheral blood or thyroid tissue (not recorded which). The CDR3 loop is CASSSGLAVESPLHF. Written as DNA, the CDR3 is TGTGCCAGCAGCTCGGGACTAGCGGTTGAGTCACCCCTCCACTTT. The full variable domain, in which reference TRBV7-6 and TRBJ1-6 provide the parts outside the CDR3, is GAGVSQSPRYKVTKRGQDVALRCDPISGHVSLYWYRQALGQGPEFLTYFNYEAQQDKSGLPNDRFSAERPEGSISTLTIQRTEQRDSAMYRCASSSGLAVESPLHFGNGTRLTVT.